The 22 T cell receptor beta chains given below trace back to one sample, sequenced in a study of T-cell reconstitution after alpha-beta-depleted transplantation in children. TCRbeta library preparation incorporated unique molecular identifiers. One entry per CDR3 protein results from TCRdb running MiXCR on the PCR reads. The sample includes about 640,000 distinct CDR3 sequences, about 15% of them seen just once. The material was PBMCs from the stem cell graft donor, obtained from the stem cell graft. Source of these receptors: a human donor who donated a stem cell graft to a child with acute myeloid leukemia.

The chain has TRBV9 and TRBJ2-2, with D tentatively TRBD2 (6 bases). V lost 3 bases and J 0 bases, leaving 15 bases between the germline ends. CDR1 and CDR2 from the germline V gene are SGDLS and YYNGEE. This CDR3 contains 17 residues. The CDR3 DNA follows: TGTGCCAGCAGCGACCCAAGGCGGGACGCGAACACCGGGGAGCTGTTTTTT. This gives the protein CASSDPRRDANTGELFF.

Ten or more counts support this clonotype. The genes are TRBV29-1 and TRBJ2-7; 9 positions agree with TRBD1. Germline V gene sequence: CDR1 SQVTM, CDR2 ANQGSEA. This CDR3 spans 14 amino acids. The V and J ends lost 4 bases and 5 bases, in that order; junction bases with no gene match: 9. CDR3 DNA: TGCAGCGTTGGAAAGGACAGGGGAGGCAACGAGCAGTACTTC. This gives the protein CSVGKDRGGNEQYF.

This chain links TRBV18 with TRBJ2-6, with D perhaps being TRBD1 or TRBD2 (5 bases each). The CDR3 has 17 amino acids. CDR1 and CDR2 (germline): KGHSH, LQKENI. Trimming cost V 3 bases and J 0 bases, with 12 bases left between them. The CDR3 loop reads CASSPGPHSSGANVLTF. The CDR3 coding sequence is TGTGCCAGCTCACCGGGACCTCATAGCTCTGGGGCCAACGTCCTGACTTTC.

Of note for this clonotype: At one of its ends the junction is not consistent with the germline gene, which may arise from a read error. The chain joins TRBV7-7 to TRBJ2-7; possibly TRBD1 or TRBD2 for D (5 bases each). From germline, CDR1 is SSHAT and CDR2 FNYEAQ (reference sequence). The length of the CDR3 is 15 residues. CDR3 sequence reads: CASSRETGLSYDQYF. In DNA, the CDR3 is TGTGCCAGCAGCCGAGAAACGGGGCTCTCCTACGACCAGTACTTC.

The rearrangement links TRBV7-9 to TRBJ2-3; TRBD2 agrees at 7 bases. The CDR3 has 15 residues. Germline V gene sequence: CDR1 SEHNR, CDR2 FQNEAQ (reference sequence). V gave up 2 bases and J gave up 7 bases; unmatched junction bases: 9. CDR3: CASSLSGTTHNTQYF. The CDR3 DNA follows: TGTGCCAGCAGCTTAAGTGGGACTACGCACAATACGCAGTATTTT.

This clonotype has at least ten counts. One junction end disagrees with the germline gene, perhaps due to a read error. The V gene is TRBV20-1, the J gene TRBJ1-2; D unclear. The germline V gene has CDR1 DFQATT and CDR2 SNEGSKA (reference sequence). The CDR3 is 13 amino acids. The CDR3: CSGPGPTNSGYTF. DNA of the CDR3: TGCAGTGGCCCGGGTCCTACAAACTCTGGCTACACCTTC.

V usage is TRBV10-3 and J usage is TRBJ1-2, with 9 bases matching TRBD1. CDR1 is ENHRY, CDR2 SYGVKD, per germline. The CDR3 consists of 16 residues. Trimming cost V 3 bases and J 5 bases; bases outside gene matches: 10. CDR3 coding DNA: TGTGCCATCAGTGACTCTGGGACAGGGCAACAGTATGGCTACACCTTC. This gives the protein CAISDSGTGQQYGYTF.

This clonotype appeared a few times. The rearrangement links TRBV20-1 to TRBJ2-7; 11 nucleotides line up with TRBD2. The CDR3 is made up of 15 amino acids. CDR1 DFQATT and CDR2 SNEGSKA come from the germline V gene (reference sequence). Trimming at V came to 0 bases and at J to 2 bases, leaving 3 bases not matched to a gene. This CDR3 reads CSARDLLAGAYEQYF. In nucleotides, the CDR3 is TGCAGTGCTAGAGATCTACTAGCGGGGGCCTACGAGCAGTACTTC.

This clonotype was picked up many times. The V and J genes are TRBV7-2 and TRBJ2-3; no clear D. Trimming stripped 2 bases from V and 3 bases from J, with 6 bases between. Germline CDR1 is SGHTA and CDR2 is FQGNSA. The CDR3 is made up of 13 amino acids. This chain's CDR3 is CASSLPATDTQYF. The CDR3 bases are TGTGCCAGCAGCTTACCAGCGACAGATACGCAGTATTTT. Variable domain in full (rest from reference TRBV7-2 and TRBJ2-3): GAGVSQSPSNKVTEKGKDVELRCDPISGHTALYWYRQSLGQGLEFLIYFQGNSAPDKSGLPSDRFSAERTGGSVSTLTIQRTQQEDSAVYLCASSLPATDTQYFGPGTRLTVL.

This clonotype was picked up a small number of times. V and J are TRBV12-3 or TRBV12-4 and TRBJ2-1; TRBD1 matches 7 bases. Unmatched junction bases numbered 12, after V lost 6 bases and J lost 7 bases. The CDR3 covers 15 residues. CDR3: CASSPRTGADNEQFF. The CDR3 bases are TGTGCCAGCAGCCCCCGAACAGGGGCGGATAATGAGCAGTTCTTC.

V gene TRBV7-2 combines with J gene TRBJ2-5; D gene uncertain. The CDR3 loop spans 13 amino acids. The V gene lost 5 bases and the J gene lost 5 bases, with 12 bases spanning the gap. The germline gives CDR1 SGHTA, CDR2 FQGNSA. The CDR3 region has the DNA TGTGCCAGCAGCCCGAGCTCTCGGGAGACCCAGTACTTC. This translates into CASSPSSRETQYF.

About this clonotype: No DNA is shown, since the ends of the CDR3 on it are uncertain; the CDR3 is the one TCRdb lists. The V gene is TRBV6-2 or TRBV6-3, the J gene TRBJ2-7; no DNA check was done on the table's D call, TRBD2. The CDR3 length equals 16 residues, ends included. CDR1 is MNHEY, CDR2 SVGEGT, per germline. This CDR3 is CASILEREAGRYEQYF.

This clonotype was found many times. V gene TRBV27 combines with J gene TRBJ2-3, with 7 bases fitting TRBD1. The CDR3 covers 16 residues. The V gene's germline CDR1 is MNHEY and CDR2 SMNVEV (reference sequence). The ends lost 3 bases at V and 6 bases at J; junction bases unmatched: 12. CDR3 DNA: TGTGCCAGCAGTTTTCGACAGGGCCGCGCGTCGGATACGCAGTATTTT. Translating gives CASSFRQGRASDTQYF.

Note on this clonotype: A much larger clonotype is one base distant, so this may be a read error. The genes are TRBV5-1 and TRBJ1-1; D gene ambiguous. Germline CDR1 and CDR2: SGHRS and YFSETQ. This CDR3 has 12 amino acids. CDR3 nucleotide sequence: TGCACCAGCCGGGCCTGGGACACTGAAGCTTTCTTT. Its protein is CTSRAWDTEAFF.

The chain recombines TRBV20-1 with TRBJ2-1; a possible D gene is TRBD2 (7 bases). Trimming removed 6 bases at V and 2 bases at J, with 17 bases between. CDR1 and CDR2 from the germline V gene are DFQATT and SNEGSKA (reference sequence). The CDR3 has 15 amino acids. The CDR3 loop reads CSAPGRGVTYNEQFF. CDR3 nucleotide sequence: TGCAGTGCCCCTGGGAGGGGGGTAACCTACAATGAGCAGTTCTTC.

This clonotype has just a few counts. The chain is built from TRBV7-2 and TRBJ2-5, with TRBD2 matching 8 bases. The CDR3 covers 15 residues. V was clipped by 3 bases and J by 5 bases; unmatched bases: 8. Germline V lookup: CDR1 SGHTA, CDR2 FQGNSA. This CDR3 reads CASSLSGGPGETQYF. In DNA, the CDR3 is TGTGCCAGCAGCTTGTCGGGGGGGCCAGGGGAGACCCAGTACTTC.

In this sample, this clonotype turned up a few times. V and J are TRBV6-2 or TRBV6-3 and TRBJ2-1, with 7 positions matching TRBD1. Germline CDR1 and CDR2: MNHEY and SVGEGT. The CDR3 has 17 residues. The trim removed 2 bases at V and 8 bases at J, leaving 15 bases unmatched. The chain's CDR3 is CASSYRGQDSLFDEQFF. In DNA, the CDR3 is TGTGCCAGCAGTTACCGAGGACAGGACTCATTGTTTGATGAGCAGTTCTTC.

This clonotype was recorded at least ten times. CDR3 region: CASGRLLGSPQHF. CDR3 nucleotide sequence: TGTGCCAGCGGCAGGTTGTTAGGATCACCCCAGCATTTT. V and J are TRBV12-3 or TRBV12-4 and TRBJ1-5; no clear D. This CDR3 has 13 amino acids. The ends were cut back, 8 bases at V and 10 bases at J, with 18 bases in the middle.

A few counts support this clonotype. The chain carries TRBV20-1 and TRBJ2-7; 7 bases align to TRBD2. Germline lookup yields CDR1 DFQATT and CDR2 SNEGSKA (reference sequence). The CDR3 totals 13 residues. V lost 0 bases and J lost 5; bases outside the gene matches: 4. The CDR3 sequence: CSARDGGGDEQYF. DNA for the CDR3: TGCAGTGCTAGAGATGGGGGGGGAGACGAGCAGTACTTC.

This clonotype was recorded at least ten times. The chain is built from TRBV20-1 and TRBJ2-5, with D tentatively TRBD2 (6 bases). The germline V gene encodes CDR1 DFQATT and CDR2 SNEGSKA (reference sequence). This CDR3 region has 11 residues. V was cut by 8 bases and J by 5 bases, with 12 bases left in between. The CDR3, as DNA: TGCAGTTCGACTAGGGCGGAGACCCAGTACTTC. Translation gives CSSTRAETQYF.

This clonotype was recorded many times. V and J are TRBV29-1 and TRBJ2-7; unclear D gene. The CDR3 is 11 residues long. The germline CDR1 and CDR2 sequences are SQVTM and ANQGSEA. Trimming removed 6 bases at V and 3 bases at J, with 9 bases between. CDR3 DNA sequence: TGCAGCGTACAAGAGAACTACGAGCAGTACTTC. Translated, it gives CSVQENYEQYF.

The V call is TRBV7-2, the J call TRBJ2-6, with D perhaps matching TRBD2 (5 bases). Per the germline V gene, CDR1 is SGHTA and CDR2 is FQGNSA. The CDR3 has 15 amino acids. V shed 5 bases and J shed 2 bases, with 10 bases lying between them. CDR3 coding DNA: TGTGCCAGCAGCGACGTGGGAGCTGGGGCCAACGTCCTGACTTTC. Protein product: CASSDVGAGANVLTF.